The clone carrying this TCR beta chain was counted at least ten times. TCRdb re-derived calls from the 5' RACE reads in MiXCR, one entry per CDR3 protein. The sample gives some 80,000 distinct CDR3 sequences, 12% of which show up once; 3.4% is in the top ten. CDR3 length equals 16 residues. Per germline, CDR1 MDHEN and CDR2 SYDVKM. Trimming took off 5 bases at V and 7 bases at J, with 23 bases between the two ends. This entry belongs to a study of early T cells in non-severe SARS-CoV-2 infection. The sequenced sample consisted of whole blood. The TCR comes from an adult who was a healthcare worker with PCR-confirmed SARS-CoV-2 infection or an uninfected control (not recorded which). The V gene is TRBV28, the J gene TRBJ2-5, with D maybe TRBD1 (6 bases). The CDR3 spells CASSPTSRTAPRTQYF. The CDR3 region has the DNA TGTGCCAGCAGTCCCACAAGCCGGACAGCGCCGAGGACCCAGTACTTC.